This T cell receptor beta chain was profiled in a study of blood T cell repertoires in COVID-19. As concerns this clone: Additional DNA sequences in this sample encode the identical CDR3.

CDR1 and CDR2 (germline): SGDLS, YYNGEE. The V end lost 0 bases, the J end lost 0 bases, and 10 bases lay between the germline ends. The CDR3 length is 15 residues. Some clones are missing from TCRdb's copy, which holds only in-frame ones; the method was immunoSEQ multiplex PCR. The sample comprises approximately 440,000 clones, 90% of which are singletons, and 0.6% to 0.7% rests with the top ten. Sample: PBMCs or T cells enriched from blood (not recorded which). This TCR came from a man between 18 and 35 years old who had recovered from COVID-19. The chain carries TRBV9 and TRBJ2-7, with a weak D call TRBD2 (5 bases). DNA for the CDR3: TGTGCCAGCAGCGTAGGCAGCGGCAGCTCCTACGAGCAGTACTTC. Translating gives CASSVGSGSSYEQYF.